The T cell receptor beta chain under discussion was sequenced for a study of cytomegalovirus exposure and HLA in healthy donors. Looking at the study overall: Counted in an early data release were about 85 million unique TCRs from HLA-typed donors.

Study results and limitations: Researchers catalogued over 150 TCR beta chains as cytomegalovirus-associated. Most of the CMV-associated TCR beta chains (in a later analysis) appeared to be HLA-restricted.

Note on this clone: The antigen is undetermined.

A multiplex PCR was run with 60 Vbeta primers and 13 Jbeta primers. Authors' data handling: In a later analysis, the count reached some 83 million unique TCR beta chains, with about 9.9 million shared. Produced via immunoSEQ multiplex PCR; TCRdb's table is partial and in-frame only. Clone size and the V and J calls come from that table; the DNA yielded D and trimming. The table lists 200,000 or so clones, over 70% of them singletons. The CDR3 is made up of 17 amino acids. Looked up from germline, CDR1 is MNHEY and CDR2 is SMNVEV (reference sequence). V lost 4 bases, J lost 4 bases, and 13 bases stayed unmatched.

The V gene is TRBV27, the J gene TRBJ1-1; 9 nucleotides agree with TRBD1. The specimen was PBMCs. The sequence was collected from a man aged 50 to 60 in good health and CMV-seronegative. The CDR3 region has the DNA TGTGCCAGCAGTTCCGAAAACAGGGGGCTCTGGGTCACTGAAGCTTTCTTT. This gives the protein CASSSENRGLWVTEAFF.